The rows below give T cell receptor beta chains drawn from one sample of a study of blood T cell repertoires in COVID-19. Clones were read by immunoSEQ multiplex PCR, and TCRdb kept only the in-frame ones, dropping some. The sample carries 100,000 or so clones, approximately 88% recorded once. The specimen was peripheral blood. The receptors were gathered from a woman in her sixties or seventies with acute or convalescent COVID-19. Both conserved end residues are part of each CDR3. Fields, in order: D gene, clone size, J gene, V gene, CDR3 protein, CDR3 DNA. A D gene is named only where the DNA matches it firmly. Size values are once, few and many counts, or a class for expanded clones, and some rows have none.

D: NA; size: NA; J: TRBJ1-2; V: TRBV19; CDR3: CASRPTGTNYGYTF; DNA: TGTGCCAGTAGGCCGACAGGCACTAACTATGGCTACACCTTC
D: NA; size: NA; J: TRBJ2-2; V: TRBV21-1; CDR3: CASSKVERGGANTGELFF; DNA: TGTGCCAGCAGCAAAGTGGAGCGGGGGGGCGCTAACACCGGGGAGCTGTTTTTT
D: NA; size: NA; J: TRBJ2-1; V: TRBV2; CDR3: CASSDSYVGGGPYNEQFF; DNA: TGTGCCAGCAGTGATAGTTACGTTGGGGGGGGGCCCTACAATGAGCAGTTCTTC
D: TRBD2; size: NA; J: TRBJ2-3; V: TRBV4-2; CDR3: CASSQGPAGASTDTQYF; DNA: TGTGCCAGCAGCCAAGGGCCAGCGGGGGCCTCCACAGATACGCAGTATTTT
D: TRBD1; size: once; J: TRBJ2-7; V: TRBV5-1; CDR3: CASSGPGQGSSTSYEQYF; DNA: TGCGCCAGCAGCGGACCGGGACAGGGGTCCTCCACCTCTTACGAGCAGTACTTC
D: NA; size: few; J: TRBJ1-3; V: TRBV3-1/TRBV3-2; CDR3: CASSQVARGGNTIYF; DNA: TGTGCCAGCAGCCAAGTTGCGAGGGGGGGAAACACCATATATTTT
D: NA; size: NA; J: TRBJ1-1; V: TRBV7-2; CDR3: CASSLVAGQREAFF; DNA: TGTGCCAGCAGCTTAGTGGCAGGCCAAAGGGAAGCTTTCTTT
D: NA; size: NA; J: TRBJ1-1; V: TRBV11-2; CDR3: CASSLVSGGRTEAFF; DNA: TGTGCCAGCAGCTTAGTATCGGGGGGGCGAACTGAAGCTTTCTTT
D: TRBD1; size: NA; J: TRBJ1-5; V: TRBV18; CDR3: CASSGGQGRGRNQPQHF; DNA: TGTGCCAGCTCAGGGGGACAGGGACGGGGTCGTAATCAGCCCCAGCATTTT
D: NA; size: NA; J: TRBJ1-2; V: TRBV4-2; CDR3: CASSQDGGLYGYTF; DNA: TGTGCCAGCAGCCAAGACGGAGGCCTCTATGGCTACACCTTC
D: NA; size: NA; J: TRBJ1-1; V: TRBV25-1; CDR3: CASKAGGGGAFF; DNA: TGTGCCAGCAAAGCGGGTGGTGGGGGAGCTTTCTTT
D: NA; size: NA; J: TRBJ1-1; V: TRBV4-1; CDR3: CASSQGPNTEAFF; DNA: TGCGCCAGCAGCCAAGGGCCGAACACTGAAGCTTTCTTT
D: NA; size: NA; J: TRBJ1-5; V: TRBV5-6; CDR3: CASSRRGVTNQPQHF; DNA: TGTGCCAGCAGCCGCCGGGGGGTTACTAATCAGCCCCAGCATTTT
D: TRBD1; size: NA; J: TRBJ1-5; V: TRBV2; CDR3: CAGGQGRISNQPQHF; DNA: TGTGCCGGGGGACAGGGAAGAATAAGCAATCAGCCCCAGCATTTT
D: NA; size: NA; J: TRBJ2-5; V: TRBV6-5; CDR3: CASSRLVETQYF; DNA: TGTGCCAGCAGTAGACTAGTGGAGACCCAGTACTTC
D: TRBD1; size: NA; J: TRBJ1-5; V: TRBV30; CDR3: CAWSYAGTGPRNQPQHF; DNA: TGTGCCTGGAGTTACGCCGGGACAGGGCCAAGGAATCAGCCCCAGCATTTT
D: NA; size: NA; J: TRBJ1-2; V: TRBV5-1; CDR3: CASSLEGVTGYGYTF; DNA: TGCGCCAGCAGCTTAGAAGGGGTGACGGGCTATGGCTACACCTTC
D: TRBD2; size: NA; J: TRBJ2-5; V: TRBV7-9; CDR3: CASSFWSGGRETQYF; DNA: TGTGCCAGCAGCTTCTGGAGCGGGGGCCGGGAGACCCAGTACTTC
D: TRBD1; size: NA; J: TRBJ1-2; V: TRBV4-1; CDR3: CASSQDRTGGTGYTF; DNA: TGCGCCAGCAGCCAAGATAGGACAGGGGGCACTGGCTACACCTTC
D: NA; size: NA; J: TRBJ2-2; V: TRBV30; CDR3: CAWTQSGVTGELFF; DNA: TGTGCCTGGACTCAATCCGGGGTCACCGGGGAGCTGTTTTTT
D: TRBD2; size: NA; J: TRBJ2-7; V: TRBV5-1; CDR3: CASRDTSGEPYEQYF; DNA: TGCGCCAGCAGAGATACTAGCGGGGAACCCTACGAGCAGTACTTC
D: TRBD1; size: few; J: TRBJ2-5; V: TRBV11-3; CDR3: CASSFWTGEETQYF; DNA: TGTGCCAGCAGCTTTTGGACAGGGGAAGAGACCCAGTACTTC
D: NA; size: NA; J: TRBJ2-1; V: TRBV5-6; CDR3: CASSPLLGPNNEQFF; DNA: TGTGCCAGCAGCCCCCTTTTGGGCCCAAACAATGAGCAGTTCTTC
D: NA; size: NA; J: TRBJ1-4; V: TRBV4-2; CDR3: CASSQTDRGPNEKLFF; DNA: TGTGCCAGCAGCCAAACGGATAGGGGTCCTAATGAAAAACTGTTTTTT
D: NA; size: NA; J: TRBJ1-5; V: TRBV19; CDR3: CASSRANQPQHF; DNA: TGTGCCAGTAGTCGAGCAAATCAGCCCCAGCATTTT
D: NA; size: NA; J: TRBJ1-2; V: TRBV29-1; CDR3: CSVEYVRGYTF; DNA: TGCAGCGTTGAGTACGTCAGGGGCTACACCTTC
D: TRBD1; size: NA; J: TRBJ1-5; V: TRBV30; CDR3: CAWGDRDRAQPQHF; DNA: TGTGCCTGGGGGGACAGGGATCGAGCTCAGCCCCAGCATTTT
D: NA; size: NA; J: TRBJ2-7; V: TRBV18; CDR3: CASSPLDRPRSYEQYF; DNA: TGTGCCAGCTCACCCCTCGACAGACCTCGCTCCTACGAGCAGTACTTC
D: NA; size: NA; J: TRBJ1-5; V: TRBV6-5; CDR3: CASGGPGLDQPQHF; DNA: TGTGCCAGCGGCGGACCAGGGTTGGATCAGCCCCAGCATTTT